This TCR beta chain was observed in a study of blood T cell repertoires in COVID-19. Background on the study: Collection of acute and convalescent COVID-19 samples took place in the United States, Italy and Spain. T cells, B-cell-depleted T cells, or PBMCs supplied cDNA or gDNA.

Authors' methods: By means of reference gene primer amplification, nucleated cell counts were estimated. The method was immunoSEQ multiplex PCR; TCRdb's version includes in-frame clones alone and lacks a portion of them. V and J calls and clone size come straight from that table; D and trimming were deduced from the DNA. The sample lists tens of thousands of clones; around 94% were seen once. The CDR3 loop spans 12 amino acids. CDR1 and CDR2 (germline): SEHNR, FQNEAQ (reference sequence). Trimming took off 2 bases at V and 8 bases at J, with 6 bases between the two ends. Specimen: peripheral blood. V gene TRBV7-9 combines with J gene TRBJ1-4; perhaps TRBD1 as D (5 bases). This receptor was taken from a woman aged 60-75 years with active COVID-19. DNA for the CDR3: TGTGCCAGCAGCTTATCAGGGGAAAAACTGTTTTTT. Amino acid sequence: CASSLSGEKLFF.